The 16 T cell receptor beta chains in this list originate from one sample, sequenced in a study of control samples from healthy donors and cancer patients. The assay was immunoSEQ multiplex PCR, and TCRdb's table has in-frame clones only and misses some. The sample includes about 98,000 clones, about 90% seen only once; the top ten take about 2.5%. The sample comprised blood. These receptor sequences come from a woman aged 18 to 35 in good health.

The rearrangement uses TRBV9 and TRBJ1-1; D not certain. Per germline, CDR1 SGDLS and CDR2 YYNGEE. Trimming stripped 0 bases from V and 0 bases from J, with 12 bases between. CDR3 size: 16 residues. CDR3 sequence: CASSVDVGRLNTEAFF. CDR3 DNA: TGTGCCAGCAGCGTAGACGTCGGACGTTTGAACACTGAAGCTTTCTTT. Full variable domain (missing parts from reference TRBV9 and TRBJ1-1): DSGVTQTPKHLITATGQRVTLRCSPRSGDLSVYWYQQSLDQGLQFLIQYYNGEERAKGNILERFSAQQFPDLHSELNLSSLELGDSALYFCASSVDVGRLNTEAFFGQGTRLTVV.

V gene TRBV19 combines with J gene TRBJ2-3, with TRBD1 identical over 8 bases. The germline V gene has CDR1 LNHDA and CDR2 SQIVND (reference sequence). The CDR3 length is 14 residues. Trimming removed 7 bases from V and 3 bases from J; junction bases left unmatched: 6. CDR3 loop: CASNQDRVTDTQYF. The DNA of the CDR3 is TGTGCCAGTAATCAGGACAGGGTTACAGATACGCAGTATTTT.

The rearrangement joins TRBV28 to TRBJ2-1; D unresolved. The CDR3 extends over 14 amino acids. V lost 5 bases, J lost 8 bases, and 16 bases lay in between. CDR1 is MDHEN and CDR2 is SYDVKM in the germline V gene. CDR3 sequence reads: CASSRRTGADEQFF. The CDR3 coding sequence is TGTGCCAGCAGTCGCCGAACTGGTGCAGATGAGCAGTTCTTC.

The V and J genes are TRBV5-4 and TRBJ2-1; TRBD2 might be the D (6 bases). The CDR3 sequence is 14 residues long. V was trimmed by 0 bases and J by 7 bases, leaving 11 bases between them. Germline V gives CDR1 SGHNT, CDR2 YYREEE (reference sequence). The chain's CDR3 is CASSLGWGVNEQFF. The CDR3 bases are TGTGCCAGCAGCTTGGGTTGGGGGGTGAATGAGCAGTTCTTC.

The chain employs TRBV5-1 and TRBJ1-3, with a tentative D call TRBD1 (6 bases). The CDR3 consists of 19 residues. Germline CDR1 reads SGHRS; CDR2 reads YFSETQ. Trimming removed 0 bases at V and 0 bases at J, with 19 bases between. CDR3 in amino acids: CASSLAGTRFSNSGNTIYF. In nucleotides, the CDR3 is TGCGCCAGCAGCTTGGCCGGGACACGGTTCTCTAACTCTGGAAACACCATATATTTT.

The V and J genes are TRBV19 and TRBJ1-1; no definite D call. Germline V lookup: CDR1 LNHDA, CDR2 SQIVND (reference sequence). CDR3 length equals 12 residues. V was cut by 7 bases and J by 7 bases, with 13 bases left in between. CDR3 region: CASTMGGLEAFF. As DNA, the CDR3 is TGTGCCAGTACCATGGGCGGCCTTGAAGCTTTCTTT. The full variable domain, rest sourced from reference TRBV19 and TRBJ1-1, is DGGITQSPKYLFRKEGQNVTLSCEQNLNHDAMYWYRQDPGQGLRLIYYSQIVNDFQKGDIAEGYSVSREKKESFPLTVTSAQKNPTAFYLCASTMGGLEAFFGQGTRLTVV.

This sequence joins TRBV11-3 and TRBJ2-1, with 11 bases matching TRBD2. This CDR3 contains 11 residues. V gave up 8 bases and J gave up 9 bases; unmatched junction bases: 0. Germline loops: CDR1 SGHNT, CDR2 YENEEA. CDR3 protein: CASGLAGEQFF. The CDR3 bases are TGTGCCAGCGGACTAGCGGGTGAGCAGTTCTTC. The whole variable domain, remainder taken from reference TRBV11-3 and TRBJ2-1, is EAGVVQSPRYKIIEKKQPVAFWCNPISGHNTLYWYLQNLGQGPELLIRYENEEAVDDSQLPKDRFSAERLKGVDSTLKIQPAELGDSAVYLCASGLAGEQFFGPGTRLTVL.

The chain recombines TRBV24-1 with TRBJ2-5; D uncertain. Trimming stripped 5 bases from V and 2 bases from J, with 11 bases between. The CDR3 runs to 14 residues. Looked up from germline, CDR1 is KGHDR and CDR2 is SFDVKD. The CDR3 bases are TGTGCCACCAGTGTGGGTTCGCAGCAAGAGACCCAGTACTTC. It specifies CATSVGSQQETQYF.

The J gene is TRBJ1-2, the V gene TRBV16; D gene unclear. From germline, CDR1 is KGHSY and CDR2 FQNENV. Trimming removed 2 bases at V and 5 bases at J, with 6 bases between. The CDR3 consists of 12 residues. The CDR3 loop is CASSQDSYGYTF. CDR3 coding DNA: TGTGCCAGCAGCCAAGATTCGTATGGCTACACCTTC.

This clone was seen a handful of times. V usage is TRBV6-2 or TRBV6-3 and J usage is TRBJ2-7, with D uncertain. This CDR3 is 13 amino acids long. Trimming stripped 2 bases from V and 3 bases from J, with 8 bases between. The germline V gene has CDR1 MNHEY and CDR2 SVGEGT. The CDR3 spells CASSYDGYYEQYF. The CDR3 region has the DNA TGTGCCAGCAGTTACGACGGTTACTACGAGCAGTACTTC.

The gene calls are TRBV7-3 and TRBJ2-1; TRBD2 might be the D (6 bases). This CDR3 spans 16 amino acids. V lost 5 bases to trimming and J lost 5 bases, with 19 bases between them. Germline values: CDR1 SGHTA, CDR2 FQGTGA. The CDR3 DNA is TGTGCCAGCAGCCCCCAGGGTGGTAGCGGAAACAATGAGCAGTTCTTC. Translated: CASSPQGGSGNNEQFF.

The chain combines TRBV11-2 with TRBJ2-3; TRBD1 or TRBD2 may be the D gene (5 bases each). CDR1 is SGHAT and CDR2 is FQNNGV in the germline V gene. V lost 3 bases to trimming and J lost 1 base, with 8 bases between them. This CDR3 is built from 14 residues. CDR3 coding DNA: TGTGCCAGCAGCTTGGGGACCGGCACAGATACGCAGTATTTT. Residues: CASSLGTGTDTQYF.

This chain joins TRBV18 and TRBJ2-5; possibly TRBD1 or TRBD2 for D (5 bases each). Trimming removed 4 bases from V and 1 base from J, with 10 bases in between. The germline gives CDR1 KGHSH, CDR2 LQKENI. The CDR3 sequence is 14 residues long. The CDR3 DNA follows: TGTGCCAGCTCACTTCAGGGACCCCAAGAGACCCAGTACTTC. Translation gives CASSLQGPQETQYF.

The chain couples TRBV7-8 to TRBJ1-1; 10 nucleotides align to TRBD1. The CDR3 loop spans 16 amino acids. Germline assignment: CDR1 SGHVS and CDR2 FQNEAQ. V shed 4 bases, J shed 3 bases, and the junction held 8 bases outside the gene matches. This CDR3 reads CASSYDGTGDDTEAFF. For the CDR3, the DNA is TGTGCCAGCAGCTACGACGGGACAGGGGACGACACTGAAGCTTTCTTT. Full variable domain (rest looked up from reference TRBV7-8 and TRBJ1-1): GAGVSQSPRYKVAKRGQDVALRCDPISGHVSLFWYQQALGQGPEFLTYFQNEAQLDKSGLPSDRFFAERPEGSVSTLKIQRTQQEDSAVYLCASSYDGTGDDTEAFFGQGTRLTVV.

Concerning this clone: One end of the junction fails to match germline, which may point to a read error. The V gene is TRBV4-3, the J gene TRBJ2-1; 8 positions match TRBD2. This CDR3 region has 13 residues. CDR1 is LGHNA and CDR2 is YSLEER in the germline V gene. Here the CDR3 reads CASSHRTSPDRIF. The CDR3 nucleotides read TGCGCCAGCAGCCACCGGACTAGCCCCGACCGAATCTTC.

The chain has TRBV7-9 and TRBJ1-3; 7 bases agree with TRBD1. CDR1 and CDR2 from the germline V gene are SEHNR and FQNEAQ (reference sequence). Unmatched junction bases numbered 19, after V lost 8 bases and J lost 0 bases. The CDR3 length is 19 residues. Written as DNA, the CDR3 is TGTGCCAGCGAGAACATCCCAAACCAGACAGGGCACTCTGGAAACACCATATATTTT. It is translated as CASENIPNQTGHSGNTIYF.